These T cell receptor beta chains were read from a single sample in a study of HIV-infected patients and healthy controls. From the 5' RACE reads, TCRdb called clonotypes with MiXCR, one entry per CDR3 protein. This table has approximately 25,000 distinct CDR3 sequences, 8.5% appearing once. The sample consisted of blood. These receptors all stem from an adult in good health. Both conserved end residues are part of each CDR3. The D gene is left open where the match is weak. Where a row states a size, it is once, few, many or the class of an expanded clone; other rows omit it.

j_call	d_call	v_call	clone_size	cdr3_aa	cdr3_nt
TRBJ2-3	TRBD2	TRBV11-2	many	CASSLFIAGGPETQYF	TGTGCCAGCAGCTTATTTATCGCGGGGGGGCCGGAAACGCAGTATTTT
TRBJ2-2	TRBD1	TRBV5-6	many	CASSSPGQGAGYGELFF	TGTGCCAGCAGCTCGCCGGGACAGGGGGCTGGATACGGGGAGCTGTTTTTT
TRBJ1-4	NA	TRBV10-1	many	CASLKTVDTNEKLFF	TGCGCCAGCCTAAAGACGGTAGACACTAATGAAAAACTGTTTTTT
TRBJ1-5	NA	TRBV29-1	many	CSVAASNQPQHF	TGCAGCGTTGCTGCTAGCAATCAGCCCCAGCATTTT
TRBJ1-2	NA	TRBV10-3	many	CAISEDTNYGYTF	TGTGCCATCAGTGAGGACACTAACTATGGCTACACCTTC
TRBJ1-1	NA	TRBV4-3	many	CASSRKRNTEAFF	TGCGCCAGCAGCCGAAAAAGGAACACTGAAGCTTTCTTT
TRBJ2-1	NA	TRBV13	NA	CASSIYSYTYNEQFF	TGTGCCAGCAGCATTTACTCTTATACCTACAATGAGCAGTTCTTC
TRBJ2-1	TRBD2	TRBV15	medium-sized	CATSREKGLAGYRDYNEQFF	TGTGCCACCAGCAGAGAAAAGGGACTAGCGGGGTACAGAGACTACAATGAGCAGTTCTTC
TRBJ1-2	NA	TRBV20-1	many	CSARDLEGGEGYGYTF	TGCAGTGCTAGAGATCTCGAAGGGGGAGAGGGCTATGGCTACACCTTC
TRBJ1-2	NA	TRBV6-6	many	CASSSENYGYTF	TGTGCCAGCAGTTCAGAAAACTATGGCTACACCTTC
TRBJ2-2	NA	TRBV7-3	many	CASSLPAGELFF	TGTGCCAGCAGCTTACCGGCCGGGGAGCTGTTTTTT
TRBJ2-7	NA	TRBV19	few	CASSPTRTYEQYF	TGTGCCAGTAGTCCCACAAGGACCTACGAGCAGTACTTC
TRBJ2-3	TRBD1	TRBV11-2	many	CASSFRDRGTDTQYF	TGTGCCAGCAGCTTCCGGGACAGGGGCACAGATACGCAGTATTTT
TRBJ2-7	NA	TRBV6-6	many	CASSYSGGRYEQYF	TGTGCCAGCAGTTACTCGGGGGGGCGGTACGAGCAGTACTTC
TRBJ1-1	NA	TRBV29-1	many	CSVLATEAFF	TGCAGCGTTCTCGCGACTGAAGCTTTCTTT
TRBJ2-2	NA	TRBV27	few	CASSPTVGGAGELFF	TGTGCCAGCAGTCCGACGGTCGGCGGGGCCGGGGAGCTGTTTTTT
TRBJ2-2	NA	TRBV7-2	NA	CASSSNRGVTYNTGELFF	TGTGCCAGCAGCTCCAATAGGGGGGTCACCTACAACACCGGGGAGCTGTTTTTT
TRBJ1-5	NA	TRBV18	many	CASSPTGQPQHF	TGTGCCAGCTCCCCAACCGGACAGCCCCAGCATTTT
TRBJ1-5	NA	TRBV9	many	CASSSGRSPNQPQHF	TGTGCCAGCAGCTCAGGGAGGTCCCCCAATCAGCCCCAGCATTTT
TRBJ2-3	TRBD2	TRBV6-4	NA	CATGSGEGTDTQYF	TGTGCCACCGGTAGCGGGGAAGGGACAGATACGCAGTATTTT
TRBJ2-1	TRBD2	TRBV19	NA	CASSPRATSGLSSYNEQFF	TGTGCCAGTAGCCCCCGGGCGACTAGCGGTCTTAGCTCCTACAATGAGCAGTTCTTC
TRBJ1-4	TRBD1	TRBV30	many	CAWSRGTNEKLFF	TGTGCCTGGAGCAGGGGGACTAATGAAAAACTGTTTTTT
TRBJ2-3	NA	TRBV19	many	CASSPWLGGIEDTQYF	TGTGCCAGTAGCCCCTGGTTGGGGGGCATCGAAGATACGCAGTATTTT
TRBJ1-3	NA	TRBV30	many	CAWSASGNTIYF	TGTGCCTGGAGTGCCTCTGGAAACACCATATATTTT
TRBJ2-3	NA	TRBV20-1	many	CSAPGTGPASTDTQYF	TGCAGTGCTCCCGGAACGGGACCGGCTAGCACAGATACGCAGTATTTT
TRBJ2-3	TRBD2	TRBV29-1	once	CSVGAGSTDTQYF	TGCAGCGTTGGAGCGGGAAGCACAGATACGCAGTATTTT
TRBJ2-4	NA	TRBV13	NA	CASSQRGAAKNIQYF	TGTGCCAGCAGCCAAAGGGGAGCTGCCAAAAACATTCAGTACTTC
TRBJ1-1	NA	TRBV27	NA	CASSLSAGLNTEAFF	TGTGCCAGCAGTTTATCTGCAGGGCTGAACACTGAAGCTTTCTTT
TRBJ1-6	TRBD1	TRBV30	many	CAWSVRDRGSPLHF	TGTGCCTGGAGTGTCCGGGACAGGGGATCACCCCTCCACTTT
TRBJ2-3	NA	TRBV5-8	NA	CASSPRRLGFTDTQYF	TGTGCCAGCAGCCCACGCCGACTAGGTTTTACAGATACGCAGTATTTT
TRBJ1-1	NA	TRBV25-1	many	CASSESRGPNTEAFF	TGTGCCAGCAGTGAATCCAGGGGACCGAACACTGAAGCTTTCTTT
TRBJ2-7	TRBD1	TRBV5-6	medium-sized	CASSSTGVSYEQYF	TGTGCCAGCAGCTCGACAGGGGTATCCTACGAGCAGTACTTC
TRBJ2-2	TRBD2	TRBV5-1	many	CASSPPSGVNTGELFF	TGCGCCAGCAGCCCACCCAGCGGGGTGAACACCGGGGAGCTGTTTTTT
TRBJ1-1	TRBD1	TRBV18	NA	CASHGQGNTEAFF	TGTGCCAGCCATGGACAGGGGAACACTGAAGCTTTCTTT
TRBJ2-3	NA	TRBV28	many	CASSYPEGSGLVSDTQYF	TGTGCCAGCAGTTACCCCGAAGGTTCAGGGTTGGTTTCAGATACGCAGTATTTT
TRBJ1-1	NA	TRBV3-1	many	CASSQSPSGRFTEAFF	TGTGCCAGCAGCCAATCGCCCAGTGGTAGGTTTACTGAAGCTTTCTTT
TRBJ2-5	TRBD2	TRBV6-6	many	CASSYPGLAGQETQYF	TGTGCCAGCAGTTACCCGGGACTAGCGGGCCAAGAGACCCAGTACTTC
TRBJ1-5	TRBD1	TRBV10-2	many	CASSVGTGNQPQHF	TGCGCCAGCAGTGTAGGGACAGGGAACCAGCCCCAGCATTTT
TRBJ2-6	NA	TRBV28	many	CASSSNPDGSGANVLTF	TGTGCCAGCAGTTCAAACCCGGACGGCTCTGGGGCCAACGTCCTGACTTTC
TRBJ2-3	NA	TRBV4-1	NA	CASSQDTVLRTDTQYF	TGCGCCAGCAGCCAAGATACCGTACTCCGCACAGATACGCAGTATTTT
TRBJ1-2	NA	TRBV29-1	many	CSVETTGRLGYTF	TGCAGCGTTGAAACGACAGGTCGATTAGGCTACACCTTC
TRBJ1-1	NA	TRBV14	many	CASSISANTEAFF	TGTGCCAGCAGCATTTCGGCGAACACTGAAGCTTTCTTT
TRBJ1-1	NA	TRBV20-1	many	CSAWVGQMNTEAFF	TGCAGTGCTTGGGTCGGACAGATGAACACTGAAGCTTTCTTT
TRBJ2-3	NA	TRBV5-1	NA	CASNPGSTDTQYF	TGCGCCAGCAATCCAGGTAGCACAGATACGCAGTATTTT
TRBJ1-1	TRBD1	TRBV30	NA	CAWSQGGDDNMRAFF	TGTGCCTGGAGTCAGGGGGGCGACGATAATATGCGGGCTTTCTTT
TRBJ1-6	NA	TRBV6-1	many	CASSEVGTMNSPLHF	TGTGCCAGCAGTGAAGTGGGCACTATGAATTCACCCCTCCACTTT
TRBJ1-4	NA	TRBV5-6	once	CASSPTQGPNEKLFF	TGTGCCAGCAGCCCGACCCAGGGCCCCAATGAAAAACTGTTTTTT
TRBJ1-5	TRBD1	TRBV7-8	many	CASSPEGQGMGQPQHF	TGTGCCAGCAGCCCAGAGGGACAGGGCATGGGGCAGCCCCAGCATTTT
TRBJ1-1	TRBD1	TRBV5-6	many	CASSAGTANTEAFF	TGTGCCAGCAGCGCCGGGACAGCGAACACTGAAGCTTTCTTT
TRBJ2-7	NA	TRBV12-5	large	CASAKGYEQYF	TGTGCTAGTGCCAAGGGTTACGAGCAGTACTTC
TRBJ2-5	TRBD2	TRBV5-4	many	CASSSQRGAQETQYF	TGTGCCAGCAGCTCGCAGCGGGGGGCCCAAGAGACCCAGTACTTC
TRBJ1-1	TRBD1	TRBV6-5	NA	CASRSDREGTEAFF	TGTGCCAGCAGATCCGACAGGGAGGGCACTGAAGCTTTCTTT
TRBJ1-1	NA	TRBV9	many	CASSGTEAFF	TGTGCCAGCAGCGGCACTGAAGCTTTCTTT
TRBJ1-2	NA	TRBV19	NA	CASSNPGTAYGYTF	TGTGCCAGTAGTAACCCTGGGACTGCGTATGGCTACACCTTC
TRBJ2-1	NA	TRBV3-1	few	CASSPLSYNEQFF	TGTGCCAGCAGCCCCCTCTCCTACAATGAGCAGTTCTTC
TRBJ1-1	NA	TRBV3-1	many	CASSQTLNTEAFF	TGTGCCAGCAGCCAAACCCTGAACACTGAAGCTTTCTTT
TRBJ2-6	NA	TRBV19	NA	CASSWTSSGANVLTF	TGTGCCAGTAGCTGGACAAGCTCTGGGGCCAACGTCCTGACTTTC
TRBJ1-2	TRBD1	TRBV2	many	CASRAGTGAHGYTF	TGTGCCAGCAGGGCCGGGACAGGGGCCCATGGCTACACCTTC